This paragraph covers one T cell receptor beta chain sequence. TCRdb's copy holds only in-frame clones and misses some; the assay was immunoSEQ multiplex PCR. The sample has a few million clones; 85% to 95% are singletons. The CDR3 spans 16 residues. V lost 1 base to trimming and J lost 2 bases, with 15 bases between them. Germline lookup yields CDR1 LNHNV and CDR2 YYDKDF (reference sequence). This specimen belongs to a study of shared clonotypes between healthy human individuals. The chain recombines TRBV15 with TRBJ2-7, with D perhaps TRBD1 (6 bases). The sequence was obtained from a man younger than 35 in good health. Some clones in this sample may be carry-over from other donors' samples. Material: naive CD4+ T cells from PBMCs. The subset denotes: CD45RA+ positively selected. DNA for the CDR3: TGTGCCACCAGCAGAGGACAGGTAGCATCCACCTACGAGCAGTACTTC. This sequence encodes CATSRGQVASTYEQYF.